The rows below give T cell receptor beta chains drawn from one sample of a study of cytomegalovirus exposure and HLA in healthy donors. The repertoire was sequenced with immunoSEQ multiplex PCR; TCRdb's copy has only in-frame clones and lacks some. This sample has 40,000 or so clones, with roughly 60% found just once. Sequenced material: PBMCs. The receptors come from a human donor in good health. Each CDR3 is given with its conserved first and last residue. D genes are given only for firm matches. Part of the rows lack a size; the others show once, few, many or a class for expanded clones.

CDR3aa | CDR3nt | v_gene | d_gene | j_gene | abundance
CASSTVAPVREQYF | TGTGCCAGCTCCACCGTGGCACCGGTGCGGGAGCAGTACTTC | TRBV28 | . | TRBJ2-7 | once
CASSTTSGEQETQYF | TGTGCCAGCAGCACGACTAGCGGGGAGCAAGAGACCCAGTACTTC | TRBV21-1 | . | TRBJ2-5 | .
CASSQQFPGTGRGGGGYTF | TGTGCCAGCAGCCAACAGTTCCCGGGGACAGGCCGTGGTGGGGGTGGCTACACCTTC | TRBV4-2 | TRBD1 | TRBJ1-2 | .
CSGGEGPYTEAFF | TGCAGCGGAGGGGAGGGTCCCTACACTGAAGCTTTCTTT | TRBV29-1 | . | TRBJ1-1 | .
CASSTGASNQPQHF | TGTGCCAGCTCAACAGGGGCCTCCAATCAGCCCCAGCATTTT | TRBV18 | TRBD1 | TRBJ1-5 | .
CASSPVQGETGELFF | TGTGCCAGCAGCCCCGTCCAGGGGGAAACCGGGGAGCTGTTTTTT | TRBV7-7 | TRBD1 | TRBJ2-2 | .
CASSEGGGEAATNEKLFF | TGTGCCAGCAGTGAAGGAGGGGGAGAAGCCGCGACTAATGAAAAACTGTTTTTT | TRBV2 | . | TRBJ1-4 | once
CASRLDPGLALTGELFF | TGTGCCAGCAGGCTTGACCCGGGACTAGCATTAACCGGGGAGCTGTTTTTT | TRBV7-6 | TRBD2 | TRBJ2-2 | .
CASSGSQGIVYEQYF | TGTGCCAGCAGTGGATCACAGGGGATCGTGTACGAGCAGTACTTC | TRBV28 | TRBD1 | TRBJ2-7 | .
CASSQRQGSSNSPLHF | TGTGCCAGCAGCCAAAGACAGGGTTCTTCGAATTCACCCCTCCACTTT | TRBV11-2 | TRBD1 | TRBJ1-6 | few
CASGQFSGNTIYF | TGTGCTTCGGGACAGTTCTCTGGAAACACCATATATTTT | TRBV30 | TRBD1 | TRBJ1-3 | .
CSVGDTVNTEAFF | TGCAGCGTAGGGGACACAGTGAACACTGAAGCTTTCTTT | TRBV29-1 | . | TRBJ1-1 | .
CASSGSGEAFF | TGTGCCAGCAGCGGTTCAGGGGAAGCTTTCTTT | TRBV5-5 | . | TRBJ1-1 | .
CASSQGQGLDSPLHF | TGCGCCAGCAGCCAAGGACAGGGCTTAGATTCACCCCTCCACTTT | TRBV4-1 | TRBD1 | TRBJ1-6 | .
CASSQDPGRGGEGEQYF | TGTGCCAGCAGCCAAGATCCCGGGCGCGGGGGGGAAGGCGAGCAGTACTTC | TRBV4-2 | TRBD2 | TRBJ2-7 | few
CASSLDRGPYEQYF | TGCGCCAGCAGCTTGGACAGGGGGCCCTACGAGCAGTACTTC | TRBV5-1 | TRBD1 | TRBJ2-7 | .
CSGSGTGVQEQFF | TGCAGCGGCTCCGGGACAGGGGTTCAGGAGCAGTTCTTC | TRBV29-1 | TRBD1 | TRBJ2-1 | .
CSVEDEATYEQYF | TGCAGCGTTGAAGATGAAGCCACCTACGAGCAGTACTTC | TRBV29-1 | . | TRBJ2-7 | .
CASSDEFSNQPQHF | TGTGCCAGCAGTGATGAGTTTAGCAATCAGCCCCAGCATTTT | TRBV6-1 | . | TRBJ1-5 | .
CASSYLGQGGYTF | TGTGCCAGCAGTTACCTAGGGCAGGGTGGCTACACCTTC | TRBV6-5 | . | TRBJ1-2 | few
CASRVDGGGYNEQFF | TGCGCCAGCAGGGTGGACGGCGGAGGCTACAATGAGCAGTTCTTC | TRBV5-1 | . | TRBJ2-1 | .
CASSYGDRERTEAFF | TGCGCCAGCAGCTACGGAGACAGGGAGAGGACTGAAGCTTTCTTT | TRBV5-1 | TRBD1 | TRBJ1-1 | once
CASSSLKGARNQPQHF | TGTGCCAGCAGTTCGTTGAAGGGGGCGCGGAATCAGCCCCAGCATTTT | TRBV6-5 | TRBD1 | TRBJ1-5 | .
CASSLFRNTEAFF | TGTGCCAGCAGTTTATTCCGGAACACTGAAGCTTTCTTT | TRBV27 | . | TRBJ1-1 | .
CASSPYRAEKLFF | TGTGCCAGCAGCCCATATCGAGCTGAAAAACTGTTTTTT | TRBV14 | . | TRBJ1-4 | once
CASSSIPQETQYF | TGTGCCAGCAGCTCCATCCCCCAAGAGACCCAGTACTTC | TRBV7-2 | . | TRBJ2-5 | .
CASTRGGYQPQHF | TGTGCCAGTACGAGAGGAGGATATCAGCCCCAGCATTTT | TRBV6-5 | . | TRBJ1-5 | .
CASSSRGGREDTIYF | TGTGCCAGCAGCAGTAGGGGGGGCAGGGAGGATACCATATATTTT | TRBV7-8 | . | TRBJ1-3 | .
CASSLSQISGNTIYF | TGTGCCAGCAGCTTAAGTCAGATCTCTGGAAACACCATATATTTT | TRBV7-2 | . | TRBJ1-3 | few
CASSRALGGSRGSYTF | TGTGCCAGCAGTCGCGCCCTGGGGGGGAGTAGAGGTAGCTACACCTTC | TRBV28 | . | TRBJ1-2 | .
CASSWDRGNSPLHF | TGCGCCAGCAGTTGGGACAGGGGTAATTCACCCCTCCACTTT | TRBV5-1 | TRBD1 | TRBJ1-6 | .
CASTAALNTEAFF | TGTGCCAGCACGGCGGCGTTGAACACTGAAGCTTTCTTT | TRBV2 | . | TRBJ1-1 | once
CASSNGGGAYNEQFF | TGTGCCAGCAGCAACGGCGGGGGGGCCTACAATGAGCAGTTCTTC | TRBV5-4 | TRBD2 | TRBJ2-1 | .
CAIGGTENTGELFF | TGTGCCATCGGCGGGACAGAAAACACCGGGGAGCTGTTTTTT | TRBV10-3 | . | TRBJ2-2 | once
CASSLGLAESTDTQYF | TGCGCCAGCAGCCTAGGACTAGCGGAGTCCACAGATACGCAGTATTTT | TRBV5-1 | TRBD2 | TRBJ2-3 | .